Listed below are T cell receptor beta chains from one sample, sequenced in a study of cytomegalovirus exposure and HLA in healthy donors. The method was immunoSEQ multiplex PCR; TCRdb's version includes in-frame clones alone and lacks a portion of them. The sample has some 110,000 clones; around 88% are singletons. Specimen: PBMCs. The receptors stem from a man between 18 and 35 years old in good health and CMV-seronegative. CDR3s include the opening cysteine and the closing phenylalanine or tryptophan. D genes are given only for firm matches. Clone size is not always given. Where it is, it says once, few, many or a class for expanded clones.

v_call: TRBV27; d_call: TRBD1; clone_size: once; j_call: TRBJ2-7; cdr3_aa: CASSYDRDRVYEQYF; cdr3_nt: TGTGCCAGCAGTTACGACCGGGACAGGGTCTACGAGCAGTACTTC
v_call: TRBV5-1; d_call: TRBD1; clone_size: .; j_call: TRBJ2-7; cdr3_aa: CASSLAGAGGYPYEQYF; cdr3_nt: TGCGCCAGCAGCTTGGCCGGGGCAGGGGGCTACCCCTACGAGCAGTACTTC
v_call: TRBV4-2; d_call: TRBD2; clone_size: .; j_call: TRBJ2-7; cdr3_aa: CASSQDTSGSYEQYF; cdr3_nt: TGTGCCAGCAGCCAAGATACTAGCGGGAGTTACGAGCAGTACTTC
v_call: TRBV4-1; d_call: .; clone_size: .; j_call: TRBJ2-3; cdr3_aa: CASSQDQAGFTDTQYF; cdr3_nt: TGCGCCAGCAGCCAAGATCAGGCAGGGTTCACAGATACGCAGTATTTT
v_call: TRBV20-1; d_call: .; clone_size: .; j_call: TRBJ2-1; cdr3_aa: CSAVPDNEQFF; cdr3_nt: TGCAGTGCCGTCCCCGACAATGAGCAGTTCTTC
v_call: TRBV7-4; d_call: TRBD1; clone_size: .; j_call: TRBJ1-1; cdr3_aa: CASSLSQGEKVNTEAFF; cdr3_nt: TGTGCCAGCAGCTTATCTCAGGGGGAAAAGGTAAACACTGAAGCTTTCTTT
v_call: TRBV6-1; d_call: .; clone_size: .; j_call: TRBJ1-5; cdr3_aa: CASSPTGSQPQHF; cdr3_nt: TGTGCCAGCAGTCCAACAGGGAGTCAGCCCCAGCATTTT
v_call: TRBV11-2; d_call: TRBD1; clone_size: .; j_call: TRBJ1-3; cdr3_aa: CASSLVTGSNTIYF; cdr3_nt: TGTGCCAGCAGCTTAGTGACAGGGTCCAACACCATATATTTT
v_call: TRBV19; d_call: .; clone_size: .; j_call: TRBJ1-2; cdr3_aa: CASSMDRGVHYGYTF; cdr3_nt: TGTGCCAGTAGTATGGATCGGGGAGTTCACTATGGCTACACCTTC
v_call: TRBV11-2; d_call: .; clone_size: .; j_call: TRBJ2-1; cdr3_aa: CASSLLGIGHSSYNEQFF; cdr3_nt: TGTGCCAGCAGCTTATTAGGCATTGGGCATAGCTCCTACAATGAGCAGTTCTTC
v_call: TRBV28; d_call: TRBD2; clone_size: .; j_call: TRBJ2-7; cdr3_aa: CASSFPRTSGSSYEQYF; cdr3_nt: TGTGCCAGCAGTTTTCCCAGGACTAGCGGTAGCTCCTACGAGCAGTACTTC
v_call: TRBV5-4; d_call: TRBD2; clone_size: .; j_call: TRBJ2-1; cdr3_aa: CASSTGTSGNNEQFF; cdr3_nt: TGTGCCAGCAGCACCGGGACTAGCGGTAACAATGAGCAGTTCTTC
v_call: TRBV4-1; d_call: .; clone_size: .; j_call: TRBJ2-7; cdr3_aa: CASSQGVLGPYEQYF; cdr3_nt: TGCGCCAGCAGCCAAGGGGTTTTGGGGCCCTACGAGCAGTACTTC
v_call: TRBV6-5; d_call: .; clone_size: .; j_call: TRBJ2-3; cdr3_aa: CASSSSGADTQYF; cdr3_nt: TGTGCCAGCAGCTCGTCAGGGGCAGATACGCAGTATTTT
v_call: TRBV25-1; d_call: .; clone_size: .; j_call: TRBJ1-1; cdr3_aa: CASSEFGGLSTEAFF; cdr3_nt: TGTGCCAGCAGTGAATTTGGGGGCCTGAGCACTGAAGCTTTCTTT
v_call: TRBV7-9; d_call: TRBD1; clone_size: .; j_call: TRBJ1-2; cdr3_aa: CASSYDRGSDGYTF; cdr3_nt: TGTGCCAGCAGCTACGACAGGGGTAGTGATGGCTACACCTTC
v_call: TRBV19; d_call: .; clone_size: .; j_call: TRBJ2-5; cdr3_aa: CASSTTRYQETQYF; cdr3_nt: TGTGCCAGTAGTACCACTCGGTACCAAGAGACCCAGTACTTC
v_call: TRBV11-2; d_call: TRBD2; clone_size: .; j_call: TRBJ2-7; cdr3_aa: CASSVGTSGSYEQYF; cdr3_nt: TGTGCCAGCAGCGTTGGGACTAGCGGGTCCTACGAGCAGTACTTC
v_call: TRBV5-1; d_call: TRBD2; clone_size: once; j_call: TRBJ2-7; cdr3_aa: CASSSLTSGGSYEQYF; cdr3_nt: TGCGCCAGCAGCTCCTTGACTAGCGGGGGTAGCTACGAGCAGTACTTC
v_call: TRBV6-5; d_call: .; clone_size: .; j_call: TRBJ1-2; cdr3_aa: CASSYGGGYGYTF; cdr3_nt: TGTGCCAGCAGTTACGGTGGCGGCTATGGCTACACCTTC
v_call: TRBV28; d_call: .; clone_size: .; j_call: TRBJ2-2; cdr3_aa: CASTDRSRANTGELFF; cdr3_nt: TGTGCCAGCACCGACAGGTCCCGCGCGAACACCGGGGAGCTGTTTTTT
v_call: TRBV6-5; d_call: .; clone_size: .; j_call: TRBJ2-6; cdr3_aa: CASSLRDPGANVLTF; cdr3_nt: TGTGCCAGCAGTTTGAGGGATCCTGGGGCCAACGTCCTGACTTTC
v_call: TRBV30; d_call: TRBD1; clone_size: once; j_call: TRBJ2-1; cdr3_aa: CAWSVGQGAYNEQFF; cdr3_nt: TGTGCCTGGAGTGTTGGCCAGGGGGCCTACAATGAGCAGTTCTTC
v_call: TRBV18; d_call: .; clone_size: .; j_call: TRBJ2-7; cdr3_aa: CASSPLNNYEQYF; cdr3_nt: TGTGCCAGCTCACCATTAAACAACTACGAGCAGTACTTC
v_call: TRBV29-1; d_call: .; clone_size: .; j_call: TRBJ2-2; cdr3_aa: CSAGHNTGELFF; cdr3_nt: TGCAGCGCTGGACACAACACCGGGGAGCTGTTTTTT
v_call: TRBV11-2; d_call: .; clone_size: .; j_call: TRBJ1-2; cdr3_aa: CASSLGPSGGDYGYTF; cdr3_nt: TGTGCCAGCAGCTTAGGACCTTCGGGGGGGGACTATGGCTACACCTTC
v_call: TRBV29-1; d_call: .; clone_size: once; j_call: TRBJ1-2; cdr3_aa: CSVDPYNGYTF; cdr3_nt: TGCAGCGTTGATCCTTATAATGGCTACACCTTC
v_call: TRBV6-1; d_call: TRBD1; clone_size: .; j_call: TRBJ1-2; cdr3_aa: CASSGTGRYTF; cdr3_nt: TGTGCCAGCAGCGGGACAGGTCGCTACACCTTC
v_call: TRBV5-4; d_call: TRBD1; clone_size: .; j_call: TRBJ1-2; cdr3_aa: CASSGGTGGTNYGYTF; cdr3_nt: TGTGCCAGCAGCGGCGGGACAGGGGGGACTAACTATGGCTACACCTTC
v_call: TRBV7-2; d_call: TRBD2; clone_size: .; j_call: TRBJ2-1; cdr3_aa: CASSLGGGPLRNEQFF; cdr3_nt: TGTGCCAGCAGCTTAGGCGGGGGACCACTTCGAAATGAGCAGTTCTTC
v_call: TRBV6-1; d_call: TRBD1; clone_size: .; j_call: TRBJ1-4; cdr3_aa: CASSEVIGDRRNEKLFF; cdr3_nt: TGTGCCAGCAGTGAAGTAATTGGGGACAGAAGAAATGAAAAACTGTTTTTT
v_call: TRBV7-9; d_call: .; clone_size: .; j_call: TRBJ2-7; cdr3_aa: CASSGTGYYEQYF; cdr3_nt: TGTGCCAGCAGTGGAACAGGGTACTACGAGCAGTACTTC
v_call: TRBV9; d_call: TRBD2; clone_size: .; j_call: TRBJ2-1; cdr3_aa: CASSVGGGPNNEQFF; cdr3_nt: TGTGCCAGCAGCGTAGGCGGGGGGCCCAACAATGAGCAGTTCTTC
v_call: TRBV6-5; d_call: TRBD1; clone_size: few; j_call: TRBJ1-1; cdr3_aa: CASRPHATGGTEAFF; cdr3_nt: TGTGCCAGCAGACCCCATGCGACAGGGGGCACTGAAGCTTTCTTT
v_call: TRBV28; d_call: TRBD1; clone_size: .; j_call: TRBJ1-1; cdr3_aa: CASSRKTGGNTEAFF; cdr3_nt: TGTGCCAGCAGCCGTAAGACAGGGGGCAACACTGAAGCTTTCTTT
v_call: TRBV29-1; d_call: TRBD2; clone_size: .; j_call: TRBJ2-1; cdr3_aa: CSVVFFSGGSSYNEQFF; cdr3_nt: TGCAGCGTTGTTTTTTTTTCCGGCGGGAGCTCCTACAATGAGCAGTTCTTC
v_call: TRBV5-6; d_call: TRBD1; clone_size: .; j_call: TRBJ2-7; cdr3_aa: CASSHTGQSYEQYF; cdr3_nt: TGTGCCAGCAGCCACACGGGACAGTCCTACGAGCAGTACTTC
v_call: TRBV5-4; d_call: TRBD1; clone_size: .; j_call: TRBJ2-2; cdr3_aa: CASSPGPGGHTGELFF; cdr3_nt: TGTGCCAGCAGCCCAGGGCCAGGGGGCCATACCGGGGAGCTGTTTTTT
v_call: TRBV5-1; d_call: .; clone_size: .; j_call: TRBJ1-1; cdr3_aa: CASSLSGGGVEAFF; cdr3_nt: TGCGCCAGCAGCTTGAGTGGAGGTGGAGTTGAAGCTTTCTTT
v_call: TRBV19; d_call: .; clone_size: once; j_call: TRBJ2-7; cdr3_aa: CASSIVGSSYEQYF; cdr3_nt: TGTGCCAGTAGTATCGTCGGGAGCTCCTACGAGCAGTACTTC
v_call: TRBV29-1; d_call: .; clone_size: .; j_call: TRBJ1-1; cdr3_aa: CSVVFSNTEAFF; cdr3_nt: TGCAGCGTTGTATTTAGTAACACTGAAGCTTTCTTT